These T cell receptor beta chains were read from a single sample in a study of blood T cells in healthy people across ages. TCRdb fed the 5' RACE reads into MiXCR, producing one record per CDR3 protein. The sample gives about 1.4 million distinct CDR3 sequences, 59% of which show up once; 6.5% to 8% is in the top ten. The sequenced sample was blood. The source of these receptors is a man between 18 and 29 years old in good health. CDR3s include the opening cysteine and the closing phenylalanine or tryptophan. The D gene is left open where the match is weak. The listing skips clone size in some rows; elsewhere it reads once, few, many or a size class.

>TRBV6-5|TRBJ2-7|TRBD2|NA
CASSYGTSFEQYF
TGTGCCAGCAGTTACGGGACTAGCTTCGAGCAGTACTTC
>TRBV6-5|TRBJ2-7|TRBD1|once
CASSSPADRYRYEQYF
TGTGCCAGCAGCTCTCCGGCGGACAGGTACAGGTACGAGCAGTACTTC
>TRBV7-2|TRBJ2-2|NA|NA
CASSLARGAVSTGELFF
TGTGCCAGCAGCTTAGCCCGGGGGGCGGTTTCGACCGGGGAGCTGTTTTTT
>TRBV6-1|TRBJ1-2|TRBD1|NA
CAGSTVWTGNGKSYGYTF
TGTGCCGGCAGTACCGTGTGGACAGGGAACGGAAAGTCCTATGGCTACACCTTC
>TRBV6-2/TRBV6-3|TRBJ2-3|NA|NA
CASSYDLGPYPTDTQYF
TGTGCCAGCAGTTACGATCTGGGACCCTACCCCACAGATACGCAGTATTTT
>TRBV29-1|TRBJ2-7|NA|few
CSGRVQIEGEQYF
TGCAGCGGCAGGGTTCAGATTGAAGGCGAGCAGTACTTC
>TRBV28|TRBJ1-1|NA|NA
CASMAYTEAFF
TGTGCCAGCATGGCCTACACTGAAGCTTTCTTT
>TRBV20-1|TRBJ2-3|NA|NA
CSAQSLLWADTQYF
TGCAGTGCTCAGAGTCTCCTTTGGGCAGATACGCAGTATTTT
>TRBV4-3|TRBJ2-3|TRBD2|NA
CASSQDGGGPTSTDTQYF
TGCGCCAGCAGCCAAGATGGCGGGGGGCCCACTAGCACAGATACGCAGTATTTT
>TRBV27|TRBJ2-5|NA|NA
CASSPILGQQETQYF
TGTGCCAGCAGTCCTATACTAGGACAGCAAGAGACCCAGTACTTC
>TRBV4-2|TRBJ1-5|TRBD1|few
CASSQGRQGNQPQHF
TGTGCCAGCAGCCAAGGACGACAGGGAAATCAGCCCCAGCATTTT
>TRBV10-3|TRBJ1-1|NA|once
CAIRSPAGYTEAFF
TGTGCCATCAGATCACCGGCGGGGTACACTGAAGCTTTCTTT
>TRBV13|TRBJ2-3|NA|NA
CASSFPAGSTDTQYF
TGTGCCAGCAGCTTTCCGGCGGGGTCCACAGATACGCAGTATTTT
>TRBV7-6|TRBJ1-1|NA|NA
CASSHLGGGEYTEAFF
TGTGCCAGCAGCCATCTAGGCGGAGGGGAATACACTGAAGCTTTCTTT
>TRBV5-1|TRBJ2-7|TRBD1|few
CASSLATGEPYEQYF
TGCGCCAGCAGCTTGGCCACAGGGGAACCCTACGAGCAGTACTTC
>TRBV4-1|TRBJ1-1|NA|NA
CASSQVGRVSEAFF
TGCGCCAGCAGCCAAGTTGGCAGGGTGTCTGAAGCTTTCTTT
>TRBV9|TRBJ2-7|NA|few
CASSVGDRVYEQYF
TGTGCCAGCAGCGTAGGAGACAGAGTCTACGAGCAGTACTTC
>TRBV6-2/TRBV6-3|TRBJ2-2|TRBD1|NA
CASSWDSLNTGELFF
TGTGCCAGCAGTTGGGACAGCTTGAACACCGGGGAGCTGTTTTTT
>TRBV25-1|TRBJ2-5|NA|NA
CASSPTRFGETQYF
TGTGCCAGCAGTCCAACTAGATTTGGAGAGACCCAGTACTTC
>TRBV6-2/TRBV6-3|TRBJ2-3|TRBD1|NA
CASSQGALGDTQYF
TGTGCCAGCAGCCAGGGGGCCCTAGGCGATACGCAGTATTTT
>TRBV12-3/TRBV12-4|TRBJ2-5|TRBD2|NA
CASSGTSGRSTQYF
TGTGCCAGCAGCGGGACTAGCGGGAGAAGTACCCAGTACTTC
>TRBV7-9|TRBJ2-1|TRBD2|NA
CASSLISSGGLGVNNEQFF
TGTGCCAGCAGCTTAATTTCTAGCGGGGGCCTTGGGGTTAACAATGAGCAGTTCTTC
>TRBV5-1|TRBJ1-2|TRBD1|few
CASSIGQDNYGYTF
TGCGCCAGCAGCATCGGACAGGATAACTATGGCTACACCTTC
>TRBV6-6|TRBJ2-3|NA|NA
CASKSDTQYF
TGTGCCAGCAAATCAGATACGCAGTATTTT
>TRBV10-3|TRBJ1-5|NA|NA
CAISEETSTSNQPQHF
TGTGCCATCAGTGAGGAGACGTCGACAAGCAATCAGCCCCAGCATTTT
>TRBV19|TRBJ2-1|NA|NA
CASSIAASTSEQFF
TGTGCCAGTAGTATAGCGGCGTCCACCAGTGAGCAGTTCTTC
>TRBV6-2/TRBV6-3|TRBJ2-2|NA|few
CASSPIRTYGELFF
TGTGCCAGCAGTCCCATACGGACCTACGGGGAGCTGTTTTTT
>TRBV29-1|TRBJ2-1|NA|NA
CSTTVGNKEQFF
TGCAGCACAACGGTGGGGAACAAGGAGCAGTTCTTC
>TRBV6-1|TRBJ2-1|TRBD2|few
CASGTSGRNEQFF
TGTGCCAGCGGGACTAGCGGGCGCAATGAGCAGTTCTTC
>TRBV4-2|TRBJ2-7|NA|few
CASSQDLGIEQYF
TGTGCCAGCAGCCAAGATTTGGGTATCGAGCAGTACTTC
>TRBV27|TRBJ2-7|TRBD1|NA
CASSRQGWDEQYF
TGTGCCAGCAGTCGACAGGGGTGGGACGAGCAGTACTTC
>TRBV2|TRBJ2-2|NA|NA
CARRALTGELFF
TGTGCCAGGAGGGCGCTCACCGGGGAGCTGTTTTTT
>TRBV27|TRBJ2-3|NA|NA
CASSLSPLRHTDTQYF
TGTGCCAGCAGTTTATCCCCTCTTCGGCACACAGATACGCAGTATTTT
>TRBV7-2|TRBJ2-1|NA|NA
CASSLGIGARPYNEQFF
TGTGCCAGCAGCTTAGGGATCGGGGCTCGCCCTTACAATGAGCAGTTCTTC
>TRBV7-9|TRBJ2-3|NA|NA
CASSADRSTDTQYF
TGTGCCAGCAGTGCGGACCGAAGCACAGATACGCAGTATTTT
>TRBV29-1|TRBJ2-7|NA|NA
CSVDEEGEQYF
TGCAGCGTTGATGAGGAAGGCGAGCAGTACTTC
>TRBV25-1|TRBJ2-1|NA|NA
CASSESGVGNEQFF
TGTGCCAGCAGTGAATCCGGAGTGGGCAATGAGCAGTTCTTC
>TRBV5-1|TRBJ2-5|TRBD1|NA
CASSPGTGGTQETQYF
TGCGCCAGCAGCCCCGGGACAGGGGGCACCCAAGAGACCCAGTACTTC
>TRBV27|TRBJ2-3|NA|NA
CASSSGTIDTDTQYF
TGTGCCAGCAGTTCCGGGACCATTGACACAGATACGCAGTATTTT
>TRBV25-1|TRBJ2-2|NA|NA
CASSDLGNGELFF
TGTGCCAGCAGTGATCTCGGGAACGGGGAGCTGTTTTTT
>TRBV29-1|TRBJ1-2|TRBD1|few
CSVWGGSDREYGYTF
TGCAGCGTCTGGGGCGGATCGGACAGGGAATATGGCTACACCTTC
>TRBV7-9|TRBJ2-1|TRBD2|NA
CASSPYSGRDYNEQFF
TGTGCCAGCAGCCCCTACAGCGGGAGAGACTACAATGAGCAGTTCTTC
>TRBV9|TRBJ1-1|NA|NA
CASSVTPQGWGTEAFF
TGTGCCAGCAGCGTAACTCCCCAGGGGTGGGGCACTGAAGCTTTCTTT